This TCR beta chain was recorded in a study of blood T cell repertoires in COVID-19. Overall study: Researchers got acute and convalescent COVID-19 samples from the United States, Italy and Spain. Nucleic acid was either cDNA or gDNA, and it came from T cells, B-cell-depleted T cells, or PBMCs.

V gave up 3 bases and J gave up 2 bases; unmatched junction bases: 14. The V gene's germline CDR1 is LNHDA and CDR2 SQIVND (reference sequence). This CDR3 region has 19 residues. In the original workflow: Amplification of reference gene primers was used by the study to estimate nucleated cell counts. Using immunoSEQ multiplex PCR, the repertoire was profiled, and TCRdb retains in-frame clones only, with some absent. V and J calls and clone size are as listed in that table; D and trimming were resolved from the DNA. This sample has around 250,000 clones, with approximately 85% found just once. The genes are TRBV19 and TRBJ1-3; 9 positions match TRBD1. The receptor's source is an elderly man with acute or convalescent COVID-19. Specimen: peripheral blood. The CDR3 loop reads CASSMRGTGSRTAGNTIYF. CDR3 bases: TGTGCCAGTAGTATGAGGGGGACAGGGAGCCGGACGGCTGGAAACACCATATATTTT.